This T cell receptor beta chain was documented in a study of CD8 T cells in Susac syndrome. Study-wide context: Among sequenced Susac syndrome patients, six had active disease and under ten were in remission.

TEMRA cells were FACS-enriched, with CD8+ and CD4+ T cells isolated negatively. Study observations and caveats: Susac-specific public clones were found in both the total CD8+ and the CD8+ TEMRA repertoires, with over 15 in the former and several in the latter.

This CDR3 spans 17 amino acids. Trimming stripped 0 bases from V and 5 bases from J, with 16 bases between. Germline CDR1 is LGHDT and CDR2 is YNNKEL (reference sequence). Remarks on this clonotype: The antigen is unknown.

The RNA input was roughly 0.45 to 1 ug, and it was reverse transcribed with random hexamers. immunoSEQ multiplex PCR amplified TCR beta CDR3 across 54 Vbeta, 13 Jbeta. TCRdb re-called the immunoSEQ multiplex PCR reads with MiXCR, one entry per CDR3 protein. This sample carries approximately 87,000 distinct CDR3 sequences, about 95% of them seen once, and the ten largest clones take more than 0.35%. Sequencing input: CD8+ T cells from PBMCs. This sequence joins TRBV3-1 and TRBJ2-2; tentative D call: TRBD1 (6 bases). The clonotype comes from a human donor with Susac syndrome. Written as DNA, the CDR3 is TGTGCCAGCAGCCAAGATCAGGGGCCCGCTTGGACCGGGGAGCTGTTTTTT. It specifies CASSQDQGPAWTGELFF.